The subject of this entry is one T cell receptor (beta chain). Its antigen is currently unknown. Produced via immunoSEQ multiplex PCR; TCRdb's table is partial and in-frame only. The sample has hundreds of thousands of clones; around 96% are singletons. This sample is part of a study of shared clonotypes between healthy human individuals. Study-wide points: It was the non-shared clonotypes that had lower generation probabilities than clonotypes shared by all four donors.

The ends lost 6 bases at V and 3 bases at J; junction bases unmatched: 9. The CDR3 runs 14 residues. The germline V gene has CDR1 SQVTM and CDR2 ANQGSEA. Naive CD8 cells lacked CD45RO and underwent positive selection for CCR7, leaving out terminally differentiated effector memory CD45RA+ cells. The chain carries TRBV29-1 and TRBJ2-7; 9 bases align to TRBD2. The source material was naive CD8+ T cells sorted from blood. The receptor was derived from a woman in her twenties or thirties in good health. CDR3 sequence: CSVSGLAGFYEQYF. The CDR3 DNA reads as TGCAGCGTCTCCGGGCTAGCGGGATTCTACGAGCAGTACTTC.